This T cell receptor beta chain is drawn from a study of STAT5B mutations in CD4+ large granular lymphocyte leukemia. The V and J ends lost 4 bases and 4 bases respectively, with 19 bases between them. The CDR3 length is 16 residues. CDR1 and CDR2 (germline): ENHRY, SYGVKD. Source study methods: The detection floor for productive clonotype frequency was 2.59 x 10-5. Only in-frame clones appear in the TCRdb table, and some are missing; sequencing was by immunoSEQ multiplex PCR. V and J calls and clone size come straight from that table; D and trimming were deduced from the DNA. The sample lists about 48,000 clones; around 70% were seen once. Control samples were healthy donors' buffy coats.

The chain links TRBV10-3 to TRBJ2-5, with D possibly being TRBD2 (6 bases). Sequences were obtained from CD4+ T cells from blood buffy coats. This sequence was found in a human donor in good health. The CDR3 sequence: CAISVGGGGAGETQYF. In DNA form, the CDR3 reads TGTGCCATCAGTGTGGGGGGTGGCGGGGCCGGAGAGACCCAGTACTTC.